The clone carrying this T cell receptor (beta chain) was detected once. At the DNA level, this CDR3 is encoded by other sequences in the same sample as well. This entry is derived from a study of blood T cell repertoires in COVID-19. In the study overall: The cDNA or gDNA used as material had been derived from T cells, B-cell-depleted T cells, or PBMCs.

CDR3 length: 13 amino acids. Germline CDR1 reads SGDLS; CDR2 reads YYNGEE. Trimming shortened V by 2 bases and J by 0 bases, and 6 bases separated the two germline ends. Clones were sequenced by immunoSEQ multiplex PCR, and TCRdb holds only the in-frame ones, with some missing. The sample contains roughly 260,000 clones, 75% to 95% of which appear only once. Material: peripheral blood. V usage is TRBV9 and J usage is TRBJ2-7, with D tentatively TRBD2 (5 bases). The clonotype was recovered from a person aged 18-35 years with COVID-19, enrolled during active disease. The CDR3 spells CASSVGSSYEQYF. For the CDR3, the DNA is TGTGCCAGCAGCGTGGGGAGCTCCTACGAGCAGTACTTC. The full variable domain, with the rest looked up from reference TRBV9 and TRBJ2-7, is DSGVTQTPKHLITATGQRVTLRCSPRSGDLSVYWYQQSLDQGLQFLIQYYNGEERAKGNILERFSAQQFPDLHSELNLSSLELGDSALYFCASSVGSSYEQYFGPGTRLTVT.